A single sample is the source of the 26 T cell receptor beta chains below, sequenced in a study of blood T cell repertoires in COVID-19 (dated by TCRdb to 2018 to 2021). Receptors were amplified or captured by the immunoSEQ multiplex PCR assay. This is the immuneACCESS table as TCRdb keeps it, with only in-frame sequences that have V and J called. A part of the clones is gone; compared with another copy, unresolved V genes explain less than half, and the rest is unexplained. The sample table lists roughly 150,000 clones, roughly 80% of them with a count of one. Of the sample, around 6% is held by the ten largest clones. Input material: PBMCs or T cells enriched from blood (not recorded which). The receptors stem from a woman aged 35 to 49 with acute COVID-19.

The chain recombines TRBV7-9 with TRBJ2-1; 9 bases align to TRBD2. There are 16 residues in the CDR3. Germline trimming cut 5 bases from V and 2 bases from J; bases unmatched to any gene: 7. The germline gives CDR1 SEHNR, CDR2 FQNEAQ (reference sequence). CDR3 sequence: CASSGPSGMTYNEQFF. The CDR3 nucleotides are TGTGCCAGCAGCGGCCCTAGCGGGATGACCTACAATGAGCAGTTCTTC. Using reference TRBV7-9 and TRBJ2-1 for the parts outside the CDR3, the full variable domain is DTGVSQNPRHKITKRGQNVTFRCDPISEHNRLYWYRQTLGQGPEFLTYFQNEAQLEKSRLLSDRFSAERPKGSFSTLEIQRTEQGDSAMYLCASSGPSGMTYNEQFFGPGTRLTVL.

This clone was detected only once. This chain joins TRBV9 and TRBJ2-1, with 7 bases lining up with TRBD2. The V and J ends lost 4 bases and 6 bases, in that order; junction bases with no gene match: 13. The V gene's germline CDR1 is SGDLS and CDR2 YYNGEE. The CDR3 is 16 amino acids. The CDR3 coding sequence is TGTGCCAGCAGCCCCCTTTTGGAGCGGGACTCCAATGAGCAGTTCTTC. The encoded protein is CASSPLLERDSNEQFF.

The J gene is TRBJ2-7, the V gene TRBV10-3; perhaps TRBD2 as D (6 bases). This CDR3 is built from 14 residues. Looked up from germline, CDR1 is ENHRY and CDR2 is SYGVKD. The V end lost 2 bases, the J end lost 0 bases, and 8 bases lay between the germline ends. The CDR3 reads CAISEVRGSYEQYF. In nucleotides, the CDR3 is TGTGCCATCAGTGAGGTGCGGGGCTCCTACGAGCAGTACTTC.

The CDR3 DNA reads TGTGCCAGCAGCGTAGGGGACAGGGGCGGCCTATGGCAAGAGACCCAGTACTTC. Protein product: CASSVGDRGGLWQETQYF. The rearrangement joins TRBV9 to TRBJ2-5; TRBD1 matches at 10 bases. The trim removed 0 bases at V and 2 bases at J, leaving 10 bases unmatched. CDR1 is SGDLS and CDR2 is YYNGEE in the germline V gene. CDR3 length equals 18 residues.

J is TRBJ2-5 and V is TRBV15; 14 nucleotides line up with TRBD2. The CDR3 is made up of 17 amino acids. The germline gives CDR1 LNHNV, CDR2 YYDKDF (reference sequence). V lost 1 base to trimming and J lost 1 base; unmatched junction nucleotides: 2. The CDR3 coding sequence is TGTGCCACCAGCAGAGGACTAGCGGGAGGGCTCCAAGAGACCCAGTACTTC. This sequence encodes CATSRGLAGGLQETQYF.

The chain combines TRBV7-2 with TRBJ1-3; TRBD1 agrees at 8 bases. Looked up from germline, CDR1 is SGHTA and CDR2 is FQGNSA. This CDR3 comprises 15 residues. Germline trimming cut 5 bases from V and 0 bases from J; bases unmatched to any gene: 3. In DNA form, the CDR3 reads TGTGCCAGCAGCCTGGACAGGGCCTCTGGAAACACCATATATTTT. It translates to CASSLDRASGNTIYF.

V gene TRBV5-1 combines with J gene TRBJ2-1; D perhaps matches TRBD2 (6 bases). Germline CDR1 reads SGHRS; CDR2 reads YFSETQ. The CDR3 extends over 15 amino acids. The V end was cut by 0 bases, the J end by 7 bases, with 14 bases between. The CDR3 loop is CASSLGAGTANEQFF. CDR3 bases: TGCGCCAGCAGCTTGGGAGCCGGGACTGCAAATGAGCAGTTCTTC.

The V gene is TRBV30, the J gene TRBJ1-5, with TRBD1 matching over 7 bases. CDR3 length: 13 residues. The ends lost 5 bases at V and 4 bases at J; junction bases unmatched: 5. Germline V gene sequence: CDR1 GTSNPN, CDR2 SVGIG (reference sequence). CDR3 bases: TGTGCCTGGCACCGGGACAGAAATCAGCCCCAGCATTTT. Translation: CAWHRDRNQPQHF.

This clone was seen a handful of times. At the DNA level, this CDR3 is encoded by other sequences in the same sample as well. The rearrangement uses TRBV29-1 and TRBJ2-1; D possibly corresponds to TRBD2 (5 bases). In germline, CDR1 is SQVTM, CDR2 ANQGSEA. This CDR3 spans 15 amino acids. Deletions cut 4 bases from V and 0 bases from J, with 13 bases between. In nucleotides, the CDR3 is TGCAGCGTTGCCCCACAGCGGCCCTCCTACAATGAGCAGTTCTTC. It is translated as CSVAPQRPSYNEQFF.

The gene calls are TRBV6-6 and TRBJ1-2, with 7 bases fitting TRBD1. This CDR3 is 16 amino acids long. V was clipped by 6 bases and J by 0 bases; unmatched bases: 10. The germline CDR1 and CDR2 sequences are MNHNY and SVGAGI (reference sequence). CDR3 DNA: TGTGCCAGCAGCCGGGACAGAGAAGTCTCTAACTATGGCTACACCTTC. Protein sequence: CASSRDREVSNYGYTF.

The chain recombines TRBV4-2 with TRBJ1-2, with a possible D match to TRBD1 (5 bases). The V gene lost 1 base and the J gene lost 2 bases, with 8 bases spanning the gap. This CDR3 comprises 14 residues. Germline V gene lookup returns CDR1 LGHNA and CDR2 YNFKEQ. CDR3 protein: CASSQGGGNYGYTF. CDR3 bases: TGTGCCAGCAGCCAAGGGGGCGGCAACTATGGCTACACCTTC.

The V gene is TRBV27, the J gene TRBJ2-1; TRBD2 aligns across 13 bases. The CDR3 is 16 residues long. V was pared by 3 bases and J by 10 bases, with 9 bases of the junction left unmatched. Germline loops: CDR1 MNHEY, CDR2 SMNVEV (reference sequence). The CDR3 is CASSLGMGLAGREQFF. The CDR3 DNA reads TGTGCCAGCAGTTTGGGTATGGGACTAGCGGGAAGGGAGCAGTTCTTC.

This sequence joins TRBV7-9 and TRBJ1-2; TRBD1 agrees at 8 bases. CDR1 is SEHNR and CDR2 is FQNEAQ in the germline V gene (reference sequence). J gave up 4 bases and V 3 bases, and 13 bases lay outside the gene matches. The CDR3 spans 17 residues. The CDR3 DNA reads TGTGCCAGCAGCTTTCCGGACAGGGAAGGGTTCCGCTATGGCTACACCTTC. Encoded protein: CASSFPDREGFRYGYTF.

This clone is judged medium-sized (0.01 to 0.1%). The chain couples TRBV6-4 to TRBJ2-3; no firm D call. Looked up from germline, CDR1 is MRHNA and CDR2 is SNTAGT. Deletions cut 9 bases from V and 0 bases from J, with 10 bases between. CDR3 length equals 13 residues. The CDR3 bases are TGTGCCAGTGGTCCCACTAGCACAGATACGCAGTATTTT. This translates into CASGPTSTDTQYF.

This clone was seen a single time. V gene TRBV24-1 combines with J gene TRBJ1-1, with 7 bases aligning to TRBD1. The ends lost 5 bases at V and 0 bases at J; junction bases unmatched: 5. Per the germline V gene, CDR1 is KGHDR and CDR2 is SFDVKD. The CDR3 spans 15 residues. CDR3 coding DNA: TGTGCCACCAGTGTCAGGGGACAGTTGAACACTGAAGCTTTCTTT. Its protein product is CATSVRGQLNTEAFF.

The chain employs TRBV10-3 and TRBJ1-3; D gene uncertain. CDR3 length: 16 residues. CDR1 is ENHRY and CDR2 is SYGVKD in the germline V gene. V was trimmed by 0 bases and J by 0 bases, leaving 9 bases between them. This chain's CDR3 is CAISESTPSSGNTIYF. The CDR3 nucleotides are TGTGCCATCAGTGAGTCAACACCCAGCTCTGGAAACACCATATATTTT.

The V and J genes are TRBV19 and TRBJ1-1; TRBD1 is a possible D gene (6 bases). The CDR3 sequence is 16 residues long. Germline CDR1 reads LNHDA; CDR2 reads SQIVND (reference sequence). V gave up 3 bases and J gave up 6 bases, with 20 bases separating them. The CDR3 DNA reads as TGTGCCAGTAGTATTGGCTTTTCGGGGGGCTCGGCTGAAGCTTTCTTT. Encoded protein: CASSIGFSGGSAEAFF.

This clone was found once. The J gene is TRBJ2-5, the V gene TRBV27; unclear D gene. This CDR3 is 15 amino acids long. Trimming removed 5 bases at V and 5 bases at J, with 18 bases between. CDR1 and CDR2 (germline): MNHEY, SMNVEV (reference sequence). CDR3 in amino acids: CASSRLTDTEETQYF. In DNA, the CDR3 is TGTGCCAGCAGTCGCTTAACAGATACCGAGGAGACCCAGTACTTC.

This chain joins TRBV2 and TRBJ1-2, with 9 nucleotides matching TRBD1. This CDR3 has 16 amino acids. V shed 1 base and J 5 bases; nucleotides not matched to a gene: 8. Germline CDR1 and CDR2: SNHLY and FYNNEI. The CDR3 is CASSEVETGGKYGYTF. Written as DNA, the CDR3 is TGTGCCAGCAGTGAAGTGGAGACAGGGGGGAAGTATGGCTACACCTTC.

CDR3 DNA: TGCGCCAGCAGCCCGGGACTCCAAGCGAACACTGAAGCTTTCTTT. Residues: CASSPGLQANTEAFF. The chain joins TRBV5-1 to TRBJ1-1; D may be TRBD1 (5 bases). The CDR3 has 15 residues. V gave up 4 bases and J gave up 1 base, with 14 bases separating them. The germline V gene encodes CDR1 SGHRS and CDR2 YFSETQ.

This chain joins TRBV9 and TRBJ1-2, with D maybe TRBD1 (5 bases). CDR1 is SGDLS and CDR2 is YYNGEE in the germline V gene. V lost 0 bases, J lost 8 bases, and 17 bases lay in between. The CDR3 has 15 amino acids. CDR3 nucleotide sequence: TGTGCCAGCAGCGTAGAAGGGATGGGGGGACGCGGCTACACCTTC. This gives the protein CASSVEGMGGRGYTF.

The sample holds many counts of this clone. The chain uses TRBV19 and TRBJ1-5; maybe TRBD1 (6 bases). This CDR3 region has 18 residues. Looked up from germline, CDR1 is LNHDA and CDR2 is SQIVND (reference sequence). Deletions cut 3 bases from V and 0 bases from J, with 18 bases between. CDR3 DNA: TGTGCCAGTAGTATGCCCGGACAGTTCTCTTATAGCAATCAGCCCCAGCATTTT. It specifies CASSMPGQFSYSNQPQHF.

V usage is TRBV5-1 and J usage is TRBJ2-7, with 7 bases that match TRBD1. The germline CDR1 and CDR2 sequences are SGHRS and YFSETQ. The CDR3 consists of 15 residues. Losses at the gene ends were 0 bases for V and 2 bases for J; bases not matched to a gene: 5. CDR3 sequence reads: CASSLGQGVPYEQYF. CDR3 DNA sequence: TGCGCCAGCAGCTTGGGGCAGGGGGTCCCCTACGAGCAGTACTTC.

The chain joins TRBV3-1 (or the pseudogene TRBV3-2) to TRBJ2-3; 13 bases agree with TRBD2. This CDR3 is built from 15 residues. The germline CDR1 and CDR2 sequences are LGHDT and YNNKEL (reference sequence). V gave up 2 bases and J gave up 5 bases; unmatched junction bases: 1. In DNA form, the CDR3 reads TGTGCCAGCAGCCAAACTAGCGGGAGGGTAGATACGCAGTATTTT. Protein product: CASSQTSGRVDTQYF.

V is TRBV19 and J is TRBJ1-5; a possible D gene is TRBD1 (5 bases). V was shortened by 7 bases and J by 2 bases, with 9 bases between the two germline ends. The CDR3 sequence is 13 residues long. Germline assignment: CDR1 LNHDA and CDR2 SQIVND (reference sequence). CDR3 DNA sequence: TGTGCCAGTAATGGCAGGGGCAATCAGCCCCAGCATTTT. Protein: CASNGRGNQPQHF.

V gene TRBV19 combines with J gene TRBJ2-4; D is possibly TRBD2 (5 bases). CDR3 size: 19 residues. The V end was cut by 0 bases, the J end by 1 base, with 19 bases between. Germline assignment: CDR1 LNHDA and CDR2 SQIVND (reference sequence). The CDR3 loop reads CASSIEAVRAIHAKNIQYF. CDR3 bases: TGTGCCAGTAGTATAGAAGCGGTTCGGGCTATTCACGCCAAAAACATTCAGTACTTC.